This entry lists 7 T cell receptor beta chains sequenced from one sample in a study of cytotoxic CD8 clonotypes in ibrutinib-treated CLL. The table came from immunoSEQ multiplex PCR; TCRdb's copy has only in-frame clones and leaves some out. This table holds about 300,000 clones, about 72% found once. The sample was PBMCs, taken at disease progression, from a patient treated with ibrutinib. The receptor source for this set is a human donor with chronic lymphocytic leukemia.

CDR3 DNA: TGCGCCAGCAGCCAAGCCCGGACTAGTCCCTACGAGCAGTACTTC. Protein sequence: CASSQARTSPYEQYF. The chain recombines TRBV4-1 with TRBJ2-7; 7 nucleotides line up with TRBD2. The CDR3 is made up of 15 amino acids. The germline CDR1 and CDR2 sequences are MGHRA and YSYEKL. Trimming at V came to 1 base and at J to 2 bases, leaving 5 bases not matched to a gene.

The chain is built from TRBV10-1 and TRBJ1-4; TRBD1 is a possible D gene (6 bases). Between the trimmed V and J ends, which lost 3 bases and 7 bases, there was a span of 9 bases. The CDR3 covers 13 residues. Germline V gene lookup returns CDR1 WNHNN and CDR2 SYGVQD (reference sequence). The CDR3 protein is CASSEGGREKLFF. DNA for the CDR3: TGCGCCAGCAGTGAAGGGGGACGTGAAAAACTGTTTTTT.

The V gene is TRBV4-1, the J gene TRBJ2-7, with a weak D call TRBD1 (6 bases). Per the germline V gene, CDR1 is MGHRA and CDR2 is YSYEKL. With 4 bases removed from V and 0 bases from J, the gap between germline ends came to 16 bases. The length of the CDR3 is 16 residues. The CDR3 nucleotides are TGCGCCAGCAGCCTCGAAGGACAGCAGAGCTCCTACGAGCAGTACTTC. Amino acid sequence: CASSLEGQQSSYEQYF.

This clone was found a few times. This rearrangement joins TRBV2 to TRBJ2-7; D may be TRBD2 (5 bases). Trimming took 5 bases from V and 5 from J, leaving 10 bases between them. This CDR3 comprises 12 residues. In germline, CDR1 is SNHLY, CDR2 FYNNEI. The CDR3 nucleotides are TGTGCCAGCAGTCCTAGCCCTAACGAGCAGTACTTC. Translating gives CASSPSPNEQYF.

The V call is TRBV4-1, the J call TRBJ2-3; D may be TRBD2 (6 bases). Germline lookup yields CDR1 MGHRA and CDR2 YSYEKL. V dropped 1 base and J dropped 1 base, with 18 bases sitting between them. This CDR3 comprises 18 residues. This chain's CDR3 is CASSQGLLASTGTDTQYF. The CDR3 DNA is TGCGCCAGCAGCCAAGGACTTCTAGCGTCGACGGGCACAGATACGCAGTATTTT.

The chain couples TRBV19 to TRBJ2-7; TRBD2 aligns across 9 bases. CDR3 length equals 14 residues. Trimming took 4 bases from V and 5 from J; bases not matched to a gene: 6. CDR1 LNHDA and CDR2 SQIVND come from the germline V gene (reference sequence). This CDR3 is CASSTAGLANEQYF. CDR3 nucleotide sequence: TGTGCCAGTAGTACGGCGGGACTAGCAAACGAGCAGTACTTC.

The chain has TRBV6-1 and TRBJ2-7, with no clear D. The V end was cut by 2 bases, the J end by 2 bases, with 10 bases between. Per the germline V gene, CDR1 is MNHNS and CDR2 is SASEGT. The CDR3 has 14 residues. Here the CDR3 reads CASSESRQAYEQYF. As DNA, the CDR3 is TGTGCCAGCAGTGAATCTCGGCAGGCCTACGAGCAGTACTTC.